This T cell receptor (beta chain) came from a study of cytomegalovirus exposure and HLA in healthy donors. Worth noting for this clone: Its antigen is undetermined.

Though probably carrying unrecorded immune exposures, donors were nominally healthy at sampling. The primer mix had 60 Vbeta and 13 Jbeta primers. TCRdb keeps only in-frame clones here, not all; method: immunoSEQ multiplex PCR. The sample has 72,000 or so clones, about 61% seen once. Study results and caveats: One cluster of highly shared sequence variants probably arose as a sequencing artifact. It was reported in a later analysis that an Asian-associated ancestry cluster showed fewer N-insertions than the roughly 660-donor mean.

Sequencing was performed on PBMCs. The TCR sequence derives from a woman between 45 and 60 years old in good health and CMV-seronegative.

In DNA, the CDR3 is TGTGCCAGCAGTTTGCCCGGGACAGCCAGCTCCTACGAGCAGTACTTC. Translating it yields CASSLPGTASSYEQYF. V gene TRBV28 combines with J gene TRBJ2-7, with 7 bases fitting TRBD1. The V gene's germline CDR1 is MDHEN and CDR2 SYDVKM. The ends lost 3 bases at V and 0 bases at J; junction bases unmatched: 8. This CDR3 has 16 residues. The variable domain in full, completed from reference TRBV28 and TRBJ2-7, reads DVKVTQSSRYLVKRTGEKVFLECVQDMDHENMFWYRQDPGLGLRLIYFSYDVKMKEKGDIPEGYSVSREKKERFSLILESASTNQTSMYLCASSLPGTASSYEQYFGPGTRLTVT.